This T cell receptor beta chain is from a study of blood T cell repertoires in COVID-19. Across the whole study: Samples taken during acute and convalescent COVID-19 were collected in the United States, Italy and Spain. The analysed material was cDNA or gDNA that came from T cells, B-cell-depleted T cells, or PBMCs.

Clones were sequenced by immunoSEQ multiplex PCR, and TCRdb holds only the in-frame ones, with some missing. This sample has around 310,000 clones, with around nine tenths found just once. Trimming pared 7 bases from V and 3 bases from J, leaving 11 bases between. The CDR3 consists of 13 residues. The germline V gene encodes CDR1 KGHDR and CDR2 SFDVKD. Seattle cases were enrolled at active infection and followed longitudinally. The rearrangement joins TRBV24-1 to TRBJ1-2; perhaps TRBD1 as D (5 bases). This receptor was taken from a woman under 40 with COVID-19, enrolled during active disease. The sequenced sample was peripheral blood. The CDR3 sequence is CATRGGDDYGYTF. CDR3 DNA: TGTGCCACCAGGGGAGGGGACGACTATGGCTACACCTTC.